The 28 T cell receptor beta chains below come from one sample, sequenced in a study of lymphopenia after photon versus proton radiotherapy. This table comes from immunoSEQ multiplex PCR, and its TCRdb copy is limited to in-frame clones, with some not included. The sample contains some 70,000 clones, approximately 87% of which appear only once. The sequences come from peripheral blood, collected from a patient treated with proton-based radiotherapy. All receptors derive from a man of 80 years or more with esophageal cancer.

The count of this clone is one. The chain has TRBV7-2 and TRBJ2-7; tentatively, D is TRBD1 (5 bases). Trimming took off 1 base at V and 2 bases at J, with 12 bases between the two ends. This CDR3 contains 15 residues. The V gene's germline CDR1 is SGHTA and CDR2 FQGNSA. The CDR3 sequence: CASSLVREDAYEQYF. CDR3 sequence (DNA): TGTGCCAGCAGCTTAGTCAGGGAAGACGCCTACGAGCAGTACTTC.

This sequence joins TRBV2 and TRBJ2-2; D is unresolved. CDR3 length: 14 residues. V dropped 8 bases and J dropped 0 bases, with 10 bases sitting between them. Germline V CDR1 and CDR2: SNHLY, FYNNEI. The CDR3 DNA sequence: TGTGCCAGCCACCCCCCGACGAACACCGGGGAGCTGTTTTTT. Amino acids: CASHPPTNTGELFF.

Here the CDR3 DNA reads TGTGCCAGCAGCTTGGGCCCTGGGGGGGAGCAGTACTTC. The encoded protein is CASSLGPGGEQYF. The genes are TRBV5-4 and TRBJ2-7; D might be TRBD2 (6 bases). Trimming pared 0 bases from V and 7 bases from J, leaving 11 bases between. Germline CDR1 is SGHNT and CDR2 is YYREEE (reference sequence). This CDR3 spans 13 amino acids.

The CDR3 loop reads CASRPWTVYSNQPQHF. CDR3 DNA: TGTGCCAGTAGACCGTGGACAGTTTATAGCAATCAGCCCCAGCATTTT. V and J are TRBV19 and TRBJ1-5, with a possible D match to TRBD1 (6 bases). Trimming cost V 6 bases and J 0 bases, with 15 bases left between them. This CDR3 comprises 16 residues. Germline CDR1 LNHDA, CDR2 SQIVND (reference sequence).

This rearrangement joins TRBV6-6 to TRBJ2-3; D ambiguous. The germline V and J ends were trimmed by 5 bases and 6 bases, with 12 bases remaining between them. From germline, CDR1 is MNHNY and CDR2 SVGAGI (reference sequence). This CDR3 has 13 amino acids. The CDR3 is CASSLTRSDTQYF. Here the CDR3 DNA reads TGTGCCAGCAGTCTAACCCGCTCGGATACGCAGTATTTT.

This sequence joins TRBV7-6 and TRBJ1-5; D gene ambiguous. V was clipped by 0 bases and J by 6 bases, with 9 bases between them. This CDR3 contains 14 residues. Germline V CDR1 and CDR2: SGHVS, FNYEAQ. The CDR3 loop is CASSLAGYGQPQHF. For the CDR3, the DNA is TGTGCCAGCAGCTTAGCTGGGTATGGTCAGCCCCAGCATTTT.

This chain uses TRBV6-1 with TRBJ1-4; D is perhaps TRBD1 (6 bases). The germline V gene encodes CDR1 MNHNS and CDR2 SASEGT. The CDR3 covers 13 residues. The V end was cut by 6 bases, the J end by 5 bases, with 10 bases between. This chain's CDR3 is CASRGQWNEKLFF. CDR3 coding DNA: TGTGCCAGCAGGGGACAATGGAATGAAAAACTGTTTTTT.

The chain employs TRBV15 and TRBJ2-2; no reliable D call. V was shortened by 5 bases and J by 2 bases, with 6 bases between the two germline ends. Looked up from germline, CDR1 is LNHNV and CDR2 is YYDKDF (reference sequence). The CDR3 runs to 13 residues. CDR3 coding DNA: TGTGCCACCAGCGGAAGAAACACCGGGGAGCTGTTTTTT. Translation: CATSGRNTGELFF. Combining the CDR3 with reference TRBV15 and TRBJ2-2 gives the whole variable domain DAMVIQNPRYQVTQFGKPVTLSCSQTLNHNVMYWYQQKSSQAPKLLFHYYDKDFNNEADTPDNFQSRRPNTSFCFLDIRSPGLGDTAMYLCATSGRNTGELFFGEGSRLTVL.

V usage is TRBV19 and J usage is TRBJ2-3; no definite D call. The CDR3 is 13 amino acids. The ends were cut back, 8 bases at V and 3 bases at J, with 12 bases in the middle. The germline gives CDR1 LNHDA, CDR2 SQIVND (reference sequence). The CDR3 region is CASRRAGTDTQYF. CDR3 nucleotides: TGTGCCAGTCGCCGGGCTGGAACAGATACGCAGTATTTT.

The V call is TRBV6-1, the J call TRBJ2-5, with D possibly matching TRBD2 (5 bases). The CDR3 sequence is 15 residues long. V shed 2 bases and J shed 4 bases, with 14 bases lying between them. CDR1 is MNHNS, CDR2 SASEGT, per germline. CDR3 protein: CASSERPTGTETQYF. In DNA, the CDR3 is TGTGCCAGCAGTGAACGACCGACGGGAACAGAGACCCAGTACTTC.

The V and J genes are TRBV6-5 and TRBJ1-3; D call uncertain. The CDR3 consists of 15 residues. Per germline, CDR1 MNHEY and CDR2 SVGAGI. V was pared by 8 bases and J by 0 bases, with 14 bases between. The CDR3 loop is CASAVVGRSGNTIYF. Here the CDR3 DNA reads TGTGCCAGCGCCGTTGTAGGGCGCTCTGGAAACACCATATATTTT.

The chain carries TRBV19 and TRBJ2-7; TRBD1 might be the D (6 bases). Germline V gene sequence: CDR1 LNHDA, CDR2 SQIVND (reference sequence). This CDR3 contains 13 residues. V gave up 3 bases and J gave up 2 bases, with 8 bases separating them. The CDR3 DNA is TGTGCCAGTAGTATGGCAGGGGCCTACGAGCAGTACTTC. Residues: CASSMAGAYEQYF.

The rearrangement joins TRBV25-1 to TRBJ1-1, with D unresolved. CDR3 length equals 13 residues. Germline V lookup: CDR1 MGHDK, CDR2 SYGVNS. V was cut by 1 base and J by 5 bases, with 8 bases left in between. Here the CDR3 reads CASSESWTTEAFF. The CDR3 bases are TGTGCCAGCAGTGAATCCTGGACGACTGAAGCTTTCTTT.

The chain links TRBV5-1 to TRBJ2-1; 12 nucleotides match TRBD1. This CDR3 region has 16 residues. V lost 4 bases to trimming and J lost 7 bases; unmatched junction nucleotides: 9. The V gene's germline CDR1 is SGHRS and CDR2 YFSETQ. CDR3 residues: CASSQLGGQGANEQFF. The CDR3 DNA sequence: TGCGCCAGCAGCCAACTCGGGGGACAGGGGGCGAATGAGCAGTTCTTC.

About this clone itself: This CDR3 is also generated by other DNA sequences in the sample. V gene TRBV6-5 combines with J gene TRBJ2-7, with TRBD2 matching 7 bases. CDR3 length equals 15 residues. Trimming removed 2 bases from V and 1 base from J; junction bases left unmatched: 5. Germline V gene lookup returns CDR1 MNHEY and CDR2 SVGAGI. CDR3 in DNA: TGTGCCAGCAGTTACCAGGCGGGAGAGTCCTACGAGCAGTACTTC. Translated: CASSYQAGESYEQYF.

The chain carries TRBV7-2 and TRBJ2-2; D not resolved. Germline values: CDR1 SGHTA, CDR2 FQGNSA. CDR3 size: 15 residues. V was shortened by 5 bases and J by 6 bases, with 16 bases between the two germline ends. CDR3 protein: CASSPWAAGAGELFF. CDR3 nucleotide sequence: TGTGCCAGCAGCCCCTGGGCAGCCGGCGCCGGGGAGCTGTTTTTT.

J is TRBJ2-5 and V is TRBV11-2, with D perhaps matching TRBD1 (6 bases). The V end lost 1 base, the J end lost 5 bases, and 14 bases lay between the germline ends. This CDR3 contains 15 residues. Looked up from germline, CDR1 is SGHAT and CDR2 is FQNNGV. The CDR3 loop reads CASSLGGRSWETQYF. Here the CDR3 DNA reads TGTGCCAGCAGCTTAGGGGGGCGGAGCTGGGAGACCCAGTACTTC.

The chain has TRBV7-2 and TRBJ2-3; D is undetermined. V lost 2 bases, J lost 0 bases, and 9 bases lay in between. This CDR3 is 15 amino acids long. Germline CDR1 is SGHTA and CDR2 is FQGNSA. The CDR3 is CASSLRRPSTDTQYF. The CDR3 DNA is TGTGCCAGCAGCTTAAGGCGGCCTAGCACAGATACGCAGTATTTT. Full variable domain (missing parts from reference TRBV7-2 and TRBJ2-3): GAGVSQSPSNKVTEKGKDVELRCDPISGHTALYWYRQSLGQGLEFLIYFQGNSAPDKSGLPSDRFSAERTGGSVSTLTIQRTQQEDSAVYLCASSLRRPSTDTQYFGPGTRLTVL.

This sequence joins TRBV29-1 and TRBJ2-7; the D gene is possibly TRBD1 (6 bases). The CDR3 is 13 amino acids. Trimming stripped 5 bases from V and 2 bases from J, with 13 bases between. From germline, CDR1 is SQVTM and CDR2 ANQGSEA. The CDR3 sequence: CSVTGPLTYEQYF. CDR3 sequence (DNA): TGCAGCGTTACAGGGCCTCTTACCTACGAGCAGTACTTC.

The chain couples TRBV7-9 to TRBJ2-5; D unclear. Germline loops: CDR1 SEHNR, CDR2 FQNEAQ (reference sequence). V lost 5 bases and J lost 5, with 15 bases in between. The CDR3 is made up of 14 amino acids. This CDR3 reads CASSPPGVGETQYF. In DNA, the CDR3 is TGTGCCAGCAGCCCCCCTGGGGTCGGGGAGACCCAGTACTTC.

This chain connects TRBV6-5 to TRBJ2-4; 8 bases fit TRBD1. CDR1 and CDR2 (germline): MNHEY, SVGAGI. V dropped 2 bases and J dropped 1; count of bases not matched to a gene: 4. This CDR3 has 16 amino acids. CDR3 bases: TGTGCCAGCAGTTACACAGGGACAGGCGCCAAAAACATTCAGTACTTC. This sequence encodes CASSYTGTGAKNIQYF.

The rearrangement joins TRBV12-1 to TRBJ1-6. TRBV12-1 is a pseudogene. CDR3 length equals 17 residues. CDR3 bases: TGTGCCAGCAGCTTTTGGAGGGGCCAAACTTTTAGTTCACCCCTCCACTTT. This sequence encodes CASSFWRGQTFSSPLHF.

The rearrangement links TRBV30 to TRBJ2-7; TRBD2 agrees at 9 bases. Trimming took 0 bases from V and 6 from J; bases not matched to a gene: 9. The CDR3 length is 15 residues. Germline assignment: CDR1 GTSNPN and CDR2 SVGIG (reference sequence). The CDR3 spells CAWSVEYKREAEQYF. The DNA for the CDR3 is TGTGCCTGGAGTGTAGAGTATAAGCGGGAGGCCGAGCAGTACTTC.

The J gene is TRBJ2-3, the V gene TRBV5-1; D remains ambiguous. The CDR3 loop spans 14 amino acids. Trimming shortened V by 0 bases and J by 1 base, and 6 bases separated the two germline ends. Germline-derived CDR1 and CDR2 are SGHRS and YFSETQ. Here the CDR3 reads CASSLEPRTDTQYF. CDR3 nucleotides: TGCGCCAGCAGCTTGGAACCGCGCACAGATACGCAGTATTTT.

V is TRBV28 and J is TRBJ1-2; 11 bases align to TRBD1. CDR3 length equals 17 residues. Germline V gene sequence: CDR1 MDHEN, CDR2 SYDVKM. Trimming at V came to 6 bases and at J to 3 bases, leaving 12 bases not matched to a gene. The CDR3 bases are TGTGCCAGCAGCCCCCCCCGGACAGGGGGCGGTCACTATGGCTACACCTTC. This gives the protein CASSPPRTGGGHYGYTF.

In nucleotides, the CDR3 is TGTGCCGGGGCGGTAACGAACACCGGGGAGCTGTTTTTT. It codes for CAGAVTNTGELFF. This chain links TRBV30 with TRBJ2-2; weak D call: TRBD1 (5 bases). V lost 8 bases, J lost 0 bases, and 10 bases lay in between. CDR1 GTSNPN and CDR2 SVGIG come from the germline V gene (reference sequence). This CDR3 has 13 amino acids.

This chain uses TRBV6-5 with TRBJ2-5; D is ambiguous. This CDR3 region has 11 residues. The germline V gene encodes CDR1 MNHEY and CDR2 SVGAGI. Trimming removed 5 bases at V and 1 base at J, with 2 bases between. DNA of the CDR3: TGTGCCAGCAGTACCCAAGAGACCCAGTACTTC. Residues: CASSTQETQYF.

The chain employs TRBV2 and TRBJ2-5; D gene uncertain. Trimming removed 3 bases at V and 3 bases at J, with 5 bases between. Germline assignment: CDR1 SNHLY and CDR2 FYNNEI. This CDR3 spans 12 amino acids. CDR3 DNA sequence: TGTGCCAGCAGTGAGGCCGAAGAGACCCAGTACTTC. Its protein product is CASSEAEETQYF.